One T cell receptor beta chain is described in this entry. What it binds is unknown. The PCR used 60 Vbeta and 13 Jbeta primers. The protocol was immunoSEQ multiplex PCR, while the TCRdb copy is restricted to in-frame clones and leaves out a portion. This table has about 62,000 clones, about 87% appearing once. This sample was included in a study of cytomegalovirus exposure and HLA in healthy donors. The CDR3 spans 14 residues. Trimming shortened V by 7 bases and J by 7 bases, and 14 bases separated the two germline ends. Germline CDR1 is LNHDA and CDR2 is SQIVND (reference sequence). Overall study findings and caveats: TCR beta V segments were, for the most part, productive about 87% or about 30% of the time in an earlier analysis.

The J gene is TRBJ1-6, the V gene TRBV19, with TRBD1 as a possible D gene (6 bases). Sequencing was carried out using PBMCs. The TCR originated in a man younger than 35 in good health and CMV-seronegative. DNA for the CDR3: TGTGCCAGTACCTTGACAGGAAAGAATTCACCCCTCCACTTT. Its protein product is CASTLTGKNSPLHF.